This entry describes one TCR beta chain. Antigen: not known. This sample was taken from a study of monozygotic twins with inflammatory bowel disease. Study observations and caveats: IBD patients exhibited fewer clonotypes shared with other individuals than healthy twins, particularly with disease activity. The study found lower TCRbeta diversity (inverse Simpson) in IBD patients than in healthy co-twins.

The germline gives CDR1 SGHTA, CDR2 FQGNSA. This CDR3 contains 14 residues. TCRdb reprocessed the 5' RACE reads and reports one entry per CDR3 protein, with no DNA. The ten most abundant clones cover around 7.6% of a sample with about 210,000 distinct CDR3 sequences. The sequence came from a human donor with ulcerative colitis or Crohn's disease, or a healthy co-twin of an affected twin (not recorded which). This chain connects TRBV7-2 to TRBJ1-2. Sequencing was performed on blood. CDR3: CASSRRTQDHGYTF.